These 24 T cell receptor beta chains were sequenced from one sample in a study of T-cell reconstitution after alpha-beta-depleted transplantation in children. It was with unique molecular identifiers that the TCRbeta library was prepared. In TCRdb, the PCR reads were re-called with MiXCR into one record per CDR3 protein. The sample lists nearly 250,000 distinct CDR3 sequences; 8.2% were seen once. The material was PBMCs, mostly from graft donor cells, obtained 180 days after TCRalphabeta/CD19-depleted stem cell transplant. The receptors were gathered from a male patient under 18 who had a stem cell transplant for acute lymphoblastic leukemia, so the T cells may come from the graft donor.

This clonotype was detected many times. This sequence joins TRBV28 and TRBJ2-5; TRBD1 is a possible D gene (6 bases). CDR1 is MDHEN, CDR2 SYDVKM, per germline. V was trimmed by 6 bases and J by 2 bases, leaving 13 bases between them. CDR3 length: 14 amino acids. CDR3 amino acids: CASSSGAAQETQYF. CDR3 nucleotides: TGTGCCAGCAGCTCAGGGGCGGCTCAAGAGACCCAGTACTTC.

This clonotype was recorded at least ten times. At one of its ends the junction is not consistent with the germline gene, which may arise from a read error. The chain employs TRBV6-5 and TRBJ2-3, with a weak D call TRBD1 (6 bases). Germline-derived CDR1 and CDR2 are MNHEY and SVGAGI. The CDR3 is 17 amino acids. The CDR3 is CAISYRWSGEGTDTQYF. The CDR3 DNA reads TGTGCCATCAGTTACCGGTGGTCAGGGGAAGGCACAGATACGCAGTATTTT.

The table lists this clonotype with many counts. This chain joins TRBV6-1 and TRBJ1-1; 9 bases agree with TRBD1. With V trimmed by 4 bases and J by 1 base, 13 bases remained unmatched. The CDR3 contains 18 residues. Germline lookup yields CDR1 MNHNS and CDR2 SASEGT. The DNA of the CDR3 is TGTGCCAGCAGTGGATGGACAGGGGATATGGGACGGAACACTGAAGCTTTCTTT. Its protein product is CASSGWTGDMGRNTEAFF.

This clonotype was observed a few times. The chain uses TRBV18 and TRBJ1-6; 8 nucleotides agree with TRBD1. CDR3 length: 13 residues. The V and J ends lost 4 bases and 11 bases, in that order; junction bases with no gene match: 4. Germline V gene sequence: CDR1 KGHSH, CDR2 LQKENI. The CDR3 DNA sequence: TGTGCCAGCTCACTGACAGGGGAACCACCCCTCCACTTT. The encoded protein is CASSLTGEPPLHF.

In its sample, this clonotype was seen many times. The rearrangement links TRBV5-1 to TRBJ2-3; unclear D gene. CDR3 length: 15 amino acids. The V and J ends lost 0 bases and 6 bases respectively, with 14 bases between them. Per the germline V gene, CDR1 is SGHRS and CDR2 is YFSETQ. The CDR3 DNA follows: TGCGCCAGCAGCTTGGAGGACCCCCACAAGGATACGCAGTATTTT. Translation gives CASSLEDPHKDTQYF. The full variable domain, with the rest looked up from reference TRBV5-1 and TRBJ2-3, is KAGVTQTPRYLIKTRGQQVTLSCSPISGHRSVSWYQQTPGQGLQFLFEYFSETQRNKGNFPGRFSGRQFSNSRSEMNVSTLELGDSALYLCASSLEDPHKDTQYFGPGTRLTVL.

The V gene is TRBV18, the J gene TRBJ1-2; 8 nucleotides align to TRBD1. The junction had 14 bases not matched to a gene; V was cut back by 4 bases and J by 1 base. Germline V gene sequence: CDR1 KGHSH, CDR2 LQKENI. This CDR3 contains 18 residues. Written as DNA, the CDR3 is TGTGCCAGCTCACTGCTCTTTGGGACAGGTGGAAGTAACTATGGCTACACCTTC. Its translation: CASSLLFGTGGSNYGYTF.

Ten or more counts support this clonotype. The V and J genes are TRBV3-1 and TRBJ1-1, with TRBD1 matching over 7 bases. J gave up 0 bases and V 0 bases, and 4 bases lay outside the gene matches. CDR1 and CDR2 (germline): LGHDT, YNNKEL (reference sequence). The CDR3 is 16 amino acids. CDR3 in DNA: TGTGCCAGCAGCCAAGATGGGACAGAGTTGAACACTGAAGCTTTCTTT. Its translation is CASSQDGTELNTEAFF.

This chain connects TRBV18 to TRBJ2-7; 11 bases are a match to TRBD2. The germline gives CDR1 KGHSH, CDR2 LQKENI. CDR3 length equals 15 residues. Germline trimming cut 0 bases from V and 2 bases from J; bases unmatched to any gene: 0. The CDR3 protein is CASSPPTSGTYEQYF. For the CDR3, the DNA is TGTGCCAGCTCACCACCGACTAGCGGGACCTACGAGCAGTACTTC.

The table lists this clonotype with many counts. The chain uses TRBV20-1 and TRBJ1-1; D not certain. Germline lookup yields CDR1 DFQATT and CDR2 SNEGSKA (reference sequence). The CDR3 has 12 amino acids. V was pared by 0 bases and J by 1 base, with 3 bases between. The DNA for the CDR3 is TGCAGTGCTAGAGACCAGAACACTGAAGCTTTCTTT. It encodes CSARDQNTEAFF.

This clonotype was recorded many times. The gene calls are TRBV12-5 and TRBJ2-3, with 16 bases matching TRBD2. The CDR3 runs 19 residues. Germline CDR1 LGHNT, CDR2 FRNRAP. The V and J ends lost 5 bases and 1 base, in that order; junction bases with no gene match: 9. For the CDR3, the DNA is TGTGCTAGTGGTCACCCCGGGACTAGCGGGGGGGCTGGCACAGATACGCAGTATTTT. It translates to CASGHPGTSGGAGTDTQYF.

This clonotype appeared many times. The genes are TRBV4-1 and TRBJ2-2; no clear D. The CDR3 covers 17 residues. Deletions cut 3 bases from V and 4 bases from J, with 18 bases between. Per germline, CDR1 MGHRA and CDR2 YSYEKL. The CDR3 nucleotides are TGCGCCAGCAGCCACCCTAATCTGGGCCGGAGCACCGGGGAGCTGTTTTTT. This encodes CASSHPNLGRSTGELFF.

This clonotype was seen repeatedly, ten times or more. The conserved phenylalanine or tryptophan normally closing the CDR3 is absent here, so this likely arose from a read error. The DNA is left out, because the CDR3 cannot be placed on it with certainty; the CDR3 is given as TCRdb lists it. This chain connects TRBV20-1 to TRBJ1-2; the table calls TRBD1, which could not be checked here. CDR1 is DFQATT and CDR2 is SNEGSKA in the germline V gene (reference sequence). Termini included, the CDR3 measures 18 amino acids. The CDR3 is CSARAPLTKTAYRNMKIL.

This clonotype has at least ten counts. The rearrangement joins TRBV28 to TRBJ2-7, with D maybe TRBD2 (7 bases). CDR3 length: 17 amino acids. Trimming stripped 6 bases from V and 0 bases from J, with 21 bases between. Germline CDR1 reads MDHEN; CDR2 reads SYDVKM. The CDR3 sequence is CASSLRGAGLSSYEQYF. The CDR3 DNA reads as TGTGCCAGCAGCCTTCGGGGGGCGGGCCTGAGCTCCTACGAGCAGTACTTC.

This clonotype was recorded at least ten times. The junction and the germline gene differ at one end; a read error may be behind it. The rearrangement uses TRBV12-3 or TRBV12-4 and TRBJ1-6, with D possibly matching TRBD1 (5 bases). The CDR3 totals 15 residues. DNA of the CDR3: TGTGCCAGCAGTCTAGCTGGCAGGGCGAATTCACCCCTCCACTTT. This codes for CASSLAGRANSPLHF.

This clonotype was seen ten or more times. DNA for the CDR3: TGTGCCAGCAGTCCCTCACGCTGGGGGCAGGCGAACACCGGGGAGCTGTTTTTT. It translates to CASSPSRWGQANTGELFF. V and J are TRBV12-3 or TRBV12-4 and TRBJ2-2, with D possibly TRBD1 on 6 matching bases. Trimming removed 5 bases at V and 0 bases at J, with 19 bases between. The CDR3 consists of 18 residues.

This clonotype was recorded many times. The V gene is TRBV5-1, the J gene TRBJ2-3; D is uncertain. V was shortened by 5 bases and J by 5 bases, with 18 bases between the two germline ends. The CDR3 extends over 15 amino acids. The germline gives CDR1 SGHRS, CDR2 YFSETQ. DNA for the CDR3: TGCGCCAGCAGTTTCGACCCCTCCGGAGAAGATACGCAGTATTTT. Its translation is CASSFDPSGEDTQYF.

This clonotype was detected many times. The CDR3 DNA reads TGTGCCAGCAGGGCCGACAGGGGAGCGAAGGATAATTCACCCCTCCACTTT. Its protein is CASRADRGAKDNSPLHF. The V gene is TRBV25-1, the J gene TRBJ1-6, with TRBD1 matching over 8 bases. Trimming at V came to 6 bases and at J to 5 bases, leaving 12 bases not matched to a gene. CDR3 length equals 17 residues. The V gene's germline CDR1 is MGHDK and CDR2 SYGVNS.

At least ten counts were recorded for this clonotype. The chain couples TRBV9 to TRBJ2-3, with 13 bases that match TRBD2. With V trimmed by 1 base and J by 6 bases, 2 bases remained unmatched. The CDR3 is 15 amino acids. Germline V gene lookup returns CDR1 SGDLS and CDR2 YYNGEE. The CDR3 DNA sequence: TGTGCCAGCAGCGTATGGACTAGCGGGAGTGATACGCAGTATTTT. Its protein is CASSVWTSGSDTQYF.

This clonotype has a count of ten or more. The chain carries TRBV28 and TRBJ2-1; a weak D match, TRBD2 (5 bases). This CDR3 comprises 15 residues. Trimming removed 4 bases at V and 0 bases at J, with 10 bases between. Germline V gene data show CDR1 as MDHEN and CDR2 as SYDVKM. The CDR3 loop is CASSSSAGSYNEQFF. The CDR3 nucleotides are TGTGCCAGCAGTTCCTCCGCGGGCTCCTACAATGAGCAGTTCTTC.

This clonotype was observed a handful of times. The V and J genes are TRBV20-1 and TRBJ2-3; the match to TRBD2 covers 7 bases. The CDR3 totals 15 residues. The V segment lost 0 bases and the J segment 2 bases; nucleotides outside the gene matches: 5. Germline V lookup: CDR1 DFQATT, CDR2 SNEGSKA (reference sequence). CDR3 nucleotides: TGCAGTGCTAGAGACGGGGGGTCGCTCACAGATACGCAGTATTTT. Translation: CSARDGGSLTDTQYF.

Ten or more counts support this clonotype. This CDR3 reads CASSQRGFRGQAYEQYF. CDR3 coding DNA: TGTGCCAGCAGCCAAAGGGGCTTCCGGGGGCAGGCCTACGAGCAGTACTTC. The gene calls are TRBV4-2 and TRBJ2-7; either TRBD1 or TRBD2 may fit D (6 bases each). There are 17 residues in the CDR3. Germline loops: CDR1 LGHNA, CDR2 YNFKEQ. V shed 2 bases and J shed 2 bases, with 19 bases lying between them.

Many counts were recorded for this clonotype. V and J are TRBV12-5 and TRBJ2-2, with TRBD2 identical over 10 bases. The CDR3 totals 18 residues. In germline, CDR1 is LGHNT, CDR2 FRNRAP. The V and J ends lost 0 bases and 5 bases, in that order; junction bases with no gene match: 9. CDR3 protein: CASGLVLLAGLGTGELFF. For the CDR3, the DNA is TGTGCTAGTGGTTTGGTACTACTAGCGGGGCTCGGGACCGGGGAGCTGTTTTTT.

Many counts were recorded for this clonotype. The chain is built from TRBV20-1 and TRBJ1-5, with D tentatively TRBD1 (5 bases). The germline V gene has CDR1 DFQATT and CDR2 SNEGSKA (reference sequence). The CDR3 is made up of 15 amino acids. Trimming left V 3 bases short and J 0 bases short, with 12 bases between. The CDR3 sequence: CSASSQEDSNQPQHF. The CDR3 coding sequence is TGCAGTGCTAGTTCACAGGAAGATAGCAATCAGCCCCAGCATTTT.

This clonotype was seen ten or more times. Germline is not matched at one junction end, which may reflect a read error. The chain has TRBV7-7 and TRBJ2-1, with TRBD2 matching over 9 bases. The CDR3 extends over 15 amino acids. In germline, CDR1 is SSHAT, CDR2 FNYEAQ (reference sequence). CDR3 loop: CASSLGLATYNEQFF. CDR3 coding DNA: TGTGCTAGCAGCTTAGGACTAGCGACTTACAATGAGCAGTTCTTC. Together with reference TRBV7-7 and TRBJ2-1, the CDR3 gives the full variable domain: GAGVSQSPRYKVTKRGQDVTLRCDPISSHATLYWYQQALGQGPEFLTYFNYEAQPDKSGLPSDRFSAERPEGSISTLTIQRTEQRDSAMYRCASSLGLATYNEQFFGPGTRLTVL.